This entry concerns a single T cell receptor (beta chain). V lost 3 bases, J lost 9 bases, and 11 bases stayed unmatched. Germline values: CDR1 SEHNR, CDR2 FQNEAQ (reference sequence). The CDR3 covers 16 residues. These data come from a study of blood T cell repertoires in COVID-19. Overall study: Sites across the United States, Italy and Spain contributed samples from acute and convalescent COVID-19.

Methods used by the authors: Amplification from reference gene primers served as the basis for estimated nucleated cell counts. TCRdb's table, derived via immunoSEQ multiplex PCR, lists solely in-frame clones and lacks some. The V and J calls and clone size were taken over from that table, and D and trimming were inferred from the DNA. The repertoire holds roughly 130,000 clones, with 90% as singletons. The sequenced material came from peripheral blood. The sequence was collected from a man in his 60s with COVID-19, enrolled during active disease. The rearrangement joins TRBV7-9 to TRBJ2-1, with 10 bases that match TRBD2. CDR3 protein: CASSFPPLAGVGEQFF. Written as DNA, the CDR3 is TGTGCCAGCAGCTTCCCGCCTCTAGCGGGAGTCGGTGAGCAGTTCTTC. Complete variable domain (other parts from reference TRBV7-9 and TRBJ2-1): DTGVSQNPRHKITKRGQNVTFRCDPISEHNRLYWYRQTLGQGPEFLTYFQNEAQLEKSRLLSDRFSAERPKGSFSTLEIQRTEQGDSAMYLCASSFPPLAGVGEQFFGPGTRLTVL.